This T cell receptor (beta chain) was identified during a study of cytomegalovirus exposure and HLA in healthy donors. About this clone itself: Its antigen is unidentified.

Trimming stripped 0 bases from V and 8 bases from J, with 14 bases between. The CDR3 is made up of 14 amino acids. CDR1 SGDLS and CDR2 YYNGEE come from the germline V gene. Researchers ran the PCR with 60 Vbeta and 13 Jbeta primers. TCRdb's copy holds only in-frame clones and misses some; the assay was immunoSEQ multiplex PCR. The top ten clones hold roughly 1% of a sample with roughly 170,000 clones, roughly 83% of them seen once. Whole-study results and caveats: Most TCR sequences proved rare, with some public TCRs found in many donors.

This receptor was taken from a man aged 30 to 45 in good health and CMV-seronegative. The chain uses TRBV9 and TRBJ1-2, with D possibly being TRBD1 (5 bases). The sequenced sample consisted of PBMCs. CDR3: CASSVGGELGGYTF. CDR3 nucleotide sequence: TGTGCCAGCAGCGTAGGGGGGGAATTAGGAGGCTACACCTTC.